Detailed here is one T cell receptor beta chain. Antigen specificity is unknown. Following RNA extraction, reverse transcription yielded cDNA that acted as the sequencing template. Repertoires were generated with immunoSEQ multiplex PCR, while TCRdb's copy carries only in-frame clones and drops some. The sample yields about 99,000 clones, about 60% seen once. This entry is derived from a study of CD8+ T cells in alopecia areata. Broader study findings: It was less clear whether patients shared TCRs than it was in mice, possibly because of HLA.

PBMCs served as the source from which CD4+ and CD8+ T cells were sorted. The CDR3 loop spans 16 amino acids. Trimming removed 0 bases from V and 0 bases from J, with 11 bases in between. The V gene's germline CDR1 is KGHSH and CDR2 LQKENI. This chain joins TRBV18 and TRBJ1-1, with D possibly being TRBD1 (6 bases). What was sequenced was CD4+ T cells sorted from blood. The origin of this receptor is a human donor in good health. The CDR3 bases are TGTGCCAGCTCACCACCGGTGAAGGGGGTGAACACTGAAGCTTTCTTT. Translation: CASSPPVKGVNTEAFF.